One T cell receptor (delta chain) is described in this entry. There are 21 residues in the CDR3. The germline gives CDR1 GEAIGNYY, CDR2 EKD. After removal of 0 bases from V and 0 bases from J, the junction contained 9 bases not matched to a gene. TCRdb called clones anew from the reads with CATT. Among more than 6,000 delta-chain clones listed, about 11% were seen once. These data belong to a study of gamma-delta chains in newborns, infants, children. In the study overall: Microbial exposure reportedly drives polyclonal innate γδ T cell expansion after birth.

This chain joins TRDV2 and TRDJ3; 11 bases match TRDD3. The J gene was missing in TCRdb and was found by matching the end of the DNA to germline. The sequence was collected from a child who was a newborn, infant or young child, either healthy, febrile or measles-vaccinated (not recorded which). Sequencing was performed on blood. CDR3 nucleotide sequence: TGTGCCTGTGACACCGGAGACTGGGGGATAGGGAGCTCCTGGGACACCCGACAGATGTTTTTC. Translated: CACDTGDWGIGSSWDTRQMFF.